The rows below give T cell receptor beta chains drawn from one sample of a study of response to subunit inactivated influenza vaccine. TCRdb re-called the RT-PCR reads through MiXCR, storing one row per CDR3 protein. This sample has 500,000 to 550,000 distinct CDR3 sequences, with approximately 6.9% found just once. Sequencing used PBMCs from blood, obtained around 2 years after vaccination. These receptors were taken from a man aged 45 to 75 who received an inactivated influenza vaccine. Each CDR3 is given with its conserved first and last residue. Fields, in order: J gene, clone size, D gene, V gene, CDR3 DNA, CDR3 protein. A D gene is named only where the DNA matches it firmly. The size entry is marked missing in some rows and otherwise reads once, few, many or a size class.

TRBJ2-1 | many | TRBD2 | TRBV12-3/TRBV12-4 | TGTGCCAGCAGTTTAGGGCGGGGGGGGAACAATGAGCAGTTCTTC | CASSLGRGGNNEQFF
TRBJ1-5 | NA | NA | TRBV4-2 | TGTGCCAGCAGCCAAGATGAGAGTTTGCCCCAGCATTTT | CASSQDESLPQHF
TRBJ2-1 | many | NA | TRBV11-2 | TGTGCCAGCACCTACCTGGAGGACTACAATGAGCAGTTCTTC | CASTYLEDYNEQFF
TRBJ2-1 | few | NA | TRBV19 | TGTGCCAGTAGTCAACTAGGAGTCTCCAATGAGCAGTTCTTC | CASSQLGVSNEQFF
TRBJ2-7 | NA | TRBD2 | TRBV28 | TGTGCCAGCAGTTACGTGGGGGGGTCCTACGAGCAGTACTTC | CASSYVGGSYEQYF
TRBJ2-1 | few | TRBD1 | TRBV28 | TGTGCCAGCAGTTTAGGAGGGACAGGGGGCTTCAATGAGCAGTTCTTC | CASSLGGTGGFNEQFF
TRBJ1-1 | few | NA | TRBV5-1 | TGCGCCAGCAGCCCCGAGGTAGGGGCGGACACTGAAGCTTTCTTT | CASSPEVGADTEAFF
TRBJ2-7 | few | NA | TRBV15 | TGTGCCACCAGCAGAGATCAGCGGTCCTACGAGCAGTACTTC | CATSRDQRSYEQYF
TRBJ2-7 | NA | NA | TRBV20-1 | TGCAGTGCATCCAACGGAATCTACGAGCAGTACTTC | CSASNGIYEQYF
TRBJ1-5 | many | NA | TRBV12-3/TRBV12-4 | TGTGCCAGCAGTTTTACCCCTTATCAGCCCCAGCATTTT | CASSFTPYQPQHF
TRBJ1-1 | few | NA | TRBV29-1 | TGCAGCGTTAGGAGAGGGGGGCCCACTGAAGCTTTCTTT | CSVRRGGPTEAFF
TRBJ2-7 | few | TRBD1 | TRBV7-2 | TGTGCCAGCAGCCCGAACAGGGGTTCCGAGCAGTACTTC | CASSPNRGSEQYF
TRBJ1-5 | NA | NA | TRBV12-3/TRBV12-4 | TGTGCCAGCAGTTTTGCTGGGGGCCATCAGCCCCAGCATTTT | CASSFAGGHQPQHF
TRBJ2-7 | few | TRBD2 | TRBV20-1 | TGCAGTGCTAAAGGCCCGGGGGGCTACGAGCAGTACTTC | CSAKGPGGYEQYF
TRBJ1-6 | few | NA | TRBV24-1 | TGTGCCACCAGTGCGGGGGATTCACCCCTCCACTTT | CATSAGDSPLHF
TRBJ1-1 | NA | NA | TRBV4-2 | TGTGCCAGCAGCCAACAGGGAACGCTGACTGAAGCTTTCTTT | CASSQQGTLTEAFF
TRBJ2-6 | few | NA | TRBV4-3 | TGCGCCAGCAGCCAAGATGCGGACATATATAGATCTGGGGCCAACGTCCTGACTTTC | CASSQDADIYRSGANVLTF
TRBJ1-3 | NA | TRBD1 | TRBV29-1 | TGCAGCGTTGACGAGGGGGCCTCGAGCTCTGGAAACACCATATATTTT | CSVDEGASSSGNTIYF
TRBJ2-1 | NA | NA | TRBV9 | TGTGCCAGCACCGGTCGGGAACTAGGGGCTTACAATGAGCAGTTCTTC | CASTGRELGAYNEQFF
TRBJ1-1 | many | TRBD1 | TRBV10-3 | TGTGCCCTTCGGACAGGGATGAACACTGAAGCTTTCTTT | CALRTGMNTEAFF
TRBJ2-7 | few | NA | TRBV6-2/TRBV6-3 | TGTGCCAGCAGTTACTCTATAAACCGGGACGGCAACGAGCAGTACTTC | CASSYSINRDGNEQYF
TRBJ1-2 | NA | TRBD1 | TRBV12-3/TRBV12-4 | TGTGCCAGCAGAGCACAGGGGGATTCTGGCTACACCTTC | CASRAQGDSGYTF
TRBJ1-6 | few | NA | TRBV5-1 | TGCGCCAGCAGCTTGGATGGAGGGAAGAATTCACCCCTCCACTTT | CASSLDGGKNSPLHF
TRBJ2-3 | few | TRBD1 | TRBV29-1 | TGCAGCGTTGAAGTACGACAGGGGTTTGGGGCATTTGATACGCAGTATTTT | CSVEVRQGFGAFDTQYF
TRBJ2-5 | many | NA | TRBV5-1 | TGCGCCAGCAGCTTGGGTAGCGGCCAAGAGACCCAGTACTTC | CASSLGSGQETQYF
TRBJ2-7 | few | NA | TRBV10-3 | TGTGCCATCGGGGAGGGGGTACCCTACGAGCAGTACTTC | CAIGEGVPYEQYF
TRBJ2-7 | NA | TRBD1 | TRBV5-1 | TGCGCCAGCAGCTTGGGTATGAGGTCAGGGGGCGTCTACGAGCAGTACTTC | CASSLGMRSGGVYEQYF
TRBJ2-2 | many | NA | TRBV28 | TGTGCCAGCAGGGGAAAGGGGACCACCGGGGAGCTGTTTTTT | CASRGKGTTGELFF
TRBJ1-6 | NA | NA | TRBV6-1 | TGTGCCTCACAGGGTTCTCCCCTCCACTTT | CASQGSPLHF
TRBJ2-5 | once | NA | TRBV24-1 | TGTGCCACAGGTGGAGGCACGACGTACCAAGAGACCCAGTACTTC | CATGGGTTYQETQYF
TRBJ1-2 | few | NA | TRBV5-1 | TGCGCCAGCAGCTCTAGGGTTAACTATGGCTACACCTTC | CASSSRVNYGYTF
TRBJ2-7 | many | TRBD2 | TRBV6-2/TRBV6-3 | TGTGCCAGCAGTTACGTGTCGGGGGGCTACGAGCAGTACTTC | CASSYVSGGYEQYF
TRBJ2-1 | few | TRBD1 | TRBV4-3 | TGCGCCAGCAGCCAAGAGGACAGGGAAAACAATGAGCAGTTCTTC | CASSQEDRENNEQFF
TRBJ2-1 | many | NA | TRBV20-1 | TGCAGTGCTAGAGATTTAAAGGGACTCAATGAGCAGTTCTTC | CSARDLKGLNEQFF
TRBJ2-5 | NA | NA | TRBV24-1 | TGTGCCACCAGTGACTCGACTGAAGAGACCCAGTACTTC | CATSDSTEETQYF
TRBJ1-2 | few | NA | TRBV10-2 | TGCGCCAGCAGTGAGGCAGGGTCCTATGGCTACACCTTC | CASSEAGSYGYTF
TRBJ2-6 | NA | NA | TRBV5-6 | TGTGCCAGCAGCTTGCCAGGGCCTGGGGCCAACGTCCTGACTTTC | CASSLPGPGANVLTF
TRBJ2-7 | few | TRBD2 | TRBV7-2 | TGTGCCAGCAGCCCGCGGGAGGGAGAGCAGTACTTC | CASSPREGEQYF
TRBJ2-3 | many | NA | TRBV7-2 | TGTGCCAGCAGCGCGGGACCAGCCACAGATACGCAGTATTTT | CASSAGPATDTQYF
TRBJ1-4 | NA | NA | TRBV29-1 | TGCAGCGTTGCCGTCTGGACTTCCACGAGGGAAAAACTGTTTTTT | CSVAVWTSTREKLFF
TRBJ2-2 | few | TRBD2 | TRBV6-2/TRBV6-3 | TGTGCCAGCAGCCTCCCCCTAGCGGGGGAAAACACCGGGGAGCTGTTTTTT | CASSLPLAGENTGELFF
TRBJ2-1 | NA | NA | TRBV28 | TGTGCCAGCAGTCCCCGGTGGGGACCGGAGTTCTTC | CASSPRWGPEFF
TRBJ1-6 | many | NA | TRBV7-2 | TGTGCCAGCAGCTACACAAGTTATAATTCACCCCTCCACTTT | CASSYTSYNSPLHF
TRBJ2-7 | few | NA | TRBV28 | TGTGCCAGCTACAACCGCCGGGACTTCTCCTACGAGCAGTACTTC | CASYNRRDFSYEQYF
TRBJ1-2 | many | NA | TRBV7-2 | TGTGCCAGCAGTCCCGAGGATAGGGCTATAATAGGTGGCTACACCTTC | CASSPEDRAIIGGYTF
TRBJ2-7 | NA | TRBD2 | TRBV9 | TGTGCCAGCAGCCCTGGCGCGGGGGGGGTCTCCTACGAGCAGTACTTC | CASSPGAGGVSYEQYF
TRBJ2-7 | many | TRBD1 | TRBV5-6 | TGTGCCAGCAGCCTCAGGGGGTCCCCCTACGAGCAGTACTTC | CASSLRGSPYEQYF
TRBJ2-5 | NA | TRBD1 | TRBV28 | TGTGCCAGCAGCGATTGGGGACAGCAAGAGACCCAGTACTTC | CASSDWGQQETQYF